This TCR beta chain was obtained from a study of blood T cells in healthy people across ages. The CDR3 is 16 amino acids. The germline gives CDR1 MNHEY, CDR2 SMNVEV (reference sequence). The V and J ends lost 1 base and 7 bases, in that order; junction bases with no gene match: 7. Primed by a sample-barcoded 5' primer and a J-beta primer mix, a second PCR proceeded for roughly 7 to 11 cycles. A single record per CDR3 protein comes from TCRdb applying MiXCR to the 5' RACE reads. The sample gives 750,000 to 850,000 distinct CDR3 sequences, 25% of which show up once; approximately 4% is in the top ten. This same sample was also part of a study on T cells of mothers and their children.

This sequence was found in a boy aged 5-17 years in good health. This chain uses TRBV27 with TRBJ2-1; 10 bases map to TRBD2. The sequencing input was blood. CDR3 amino acids: CASSLLASGSFNEQFF. The CDR3 DNA follows: TGTGCCAGCAGTTTATTGGCTAGCGGGAGCTTTAATGAGCAGTTCTTC.